This T cell receptor beta chain was captured by sequencing in a study of cytomegalovirus exposure and HLA in healthy donors. This clone has only one observation. Its antigen remains unidentified. The germline CDR1 and CDR2 sequences are SGHRS and YFSETQ. This CDR3 comprises 15 residues. V was clipped by 2 bases and J by 6 bases; unmatched bases: 8. The PCR made use of 60 Vbeta and 13 Jbeta primers. Repertoires were generated with immunoSEQ multiplex PCR, while TCRdb's copy carries only in-frame clones and drops some. The sample shows around 140,000 clones, roughly 9.8% of them seen only once. General study points: The authors later found TCR association rates varying by HLA locus, with DRB1 most and HLA-C fewest.

This clonotype was obtained from a man between 45 and 60 years old in good health and CMV-seronegative. This sequence joins TRBV5-1 and TRBJ2-3; 8 bases fit TRBD1. The sequenced sample consisted of PBMCs. The CDR3 loop is CASSFGTGHRDTQYF. The CDR3 region has the DNA TGCGCCAGCAGCTTCGGGACAGGCCACAGGGATACGCAGTATTTT. The full variable domain, its missing parts supplied by reference TRBV5-1 and TRBJ2-3, is KAGVTQTPRYLIKTRGQQVTLSCSPISGHRSVSWYQQTPGQGLQFLFEYFSETQRNKGNFPGRFSGRQFSNSRSEMNVSTLELGDSALYLCASSFGTGHRDTQYFGPGTRLTVL.